These 29 T cell receptor beta chains originate from one sample sequenced in a study of OX40 agonist ivuxolimab in advanced cancers. This table comes from immunoSEQ multiplex PCR, and its TCRdb copy is limited to in-frame clones, with some not included. The sample holds 45,000 to 75,000 clones; more than 75% are singletons and the top ten take roughly 1.2%. Sample: CD4+ or CD8+ T cells sorted from blood, taken in a trial of the OX40 agonist ivuxolimab. These receptors were collected from an adult with an advanced solid tumor such as melanoma, head and neck, liver or kidney cancer.

The chain has TRBV9 and TRBJ2-3; D tentatively reads TRBD1 or TRBD2 (6 bases each). V was shortened by 0 bases and J by 2 bases, with 13 bases between the two germline ends. The CDR3 sequence is 16 residues long. Germline assignment: CDR1 SGDLS and CDR2 YYNGEE. The chain's CDR3 is CASSVGLRDNTDTQYF. The CDR3 DNA sequence: TGTGCCAGCAGCGTAGGCTTGCGGGACAACACAGATACGCAGTATTTT. Supplemented by reference TRBV9 and TRBJ2-3, the full variable domain reads DSGVTQTPKHLITATGQRVTLRCSPRSGDLSVYWYQQSLDQGLQFLIQYYNGEERAKGNILERFSAQQFPDLHSELNLSSLELGDSALYFCASSVGLRDNTDTQYFGPGTRLTVL.

V is TRBV30 and J is TRBJ1-2; D ambiguous. The CDR3 contains 13 residues. The V end was cut by 0 bases, the J end by 5 bases, with 10 bases between. Per germline, CDR1 GTSNPN and CDR2 SVGIG (reference sequence). CDR3 region: CAWSVLLGYGYTF. The CDR3, as DNA: TGTGCCTGGAGTGTACTTTTGGGATATGGCTACACCTTC.

The rearrangement links TRBV5-6 to TRBJ2-3, with 11 bases lining up with TRBD2. Germline lookup yields CDR1 SGHDT and CDR2 YYEEEE. This CDR3 spans 16 amino acids. Germline trimming cut 1 base from V and 1 base from J; bases unmatched to any gene: 2. CDR3 nucleotides: TGTGCCAGCAGCTTGACTAGCGGGGGTGGCACAGATACGCAGTATTTT. Protein product: CASSLTSGGGTDTQYF.

The chain recombines TRBV7-6 with TRBJ2-5; weak D call: TRBD1 (5 bases). V lost 1 base to trimming and J lost 11 bases, with 11 bases between them. Germline-derived CDR1 and CDR2 are SGHVS and FNYEAQ. This CDR3 region has 12 residues. Here the CDR3 reads CASSLEGRVQYF. CDR3 nucleotide sequence: TGTGCCAGCAGCTTAGAGGGCAGGGTACAGTACTTC. Supplemented by reference TRBV7-6 and TRBJ2-5, the full variable domain reads GAGVSQSPRYKVTKRGQDVALRCDPISGHVSLYWYRQALGQGPEFLTYFNYEAQQDKSGLPNDRFSAERPEGSISTLTIQRTEQRDSAMYRCASSLEGRVQYFGPGTRLLVL.

The rearrangement links TRBV7-9 to TRBJ2-7; 12 bases fit TRBD2. V shed 3 bases and J 3 bases; nucleotides not matched to a gene: 12. CDR1 is SEHNR, CDR2 FQNEAQ, per germline (reference sequence). The CDR3 sequence is 18 residues long. In DNA, the CDR3 is TGTGCCAGCAGCTTGTGGACTAGCGGGGTCTCTCCGGGCTACGAGCAGTACTTC. It specifies CASSLWTSGVSPGYEQYF.

The CDR3, as DNA: TGTGCCAGCAGCTTGGTGGCGGGACTAACCTACAATGAGCAGTTCTTC. Its protein is CASSLVAGLTYNEQFF. The chain links TRBV5-4 to TRBJ2-1; 7 nucleotides match TRBD2. With V trimmed by 0 bases and J by 2 bases, 5 bases remained unmatched. The germline V gene encodes CDR1 SGHNT and CDR2 YYREEE (reference sequence). The CDR3 has 16 residues. The complete variable domain, with remaining parts taken from reference TRBV5-4 and TRBJ2-1, reads ETGVTQSPTHLIKTRGQQVTLRCSSQSGHNTVSWYQQALGQGPQFIFQYYREEENGRGNFPPRFSGLQFPNYSSELNVNALELDDSALYLCASSLVAGLTYNEQFFGPGTRLTVL.

The V and J genes are TRBV6-1 and TRBJ1-2; D not resolved. Germline V lookup: CDR1 MNHNS, CDR2 SASEGT. V was shortened by 2 bases and J by 0 bases, with 7 bases between the two germline ends. CDR3 length: 14 amino acids. In DNA, the CDR3 is TGTGCCAGCAGTGAACTGGGGTCTAACTATGGCTACACCTTC. This sequence encodes CASSELGSNYGYTF.

Details on this clone: One end of the junction does not line up with germline, which may come from a read error. The chain carries TRBV5-1 and TRBJ1-4, with a tentative D call TRBD1 (5 bases). CDR3 length equals 13 residues. The germline CDR1 and CDR2 sequences are SGHRS and YFSETQ. CDR3 sequence reads: CASSWGQGEKLFF. The CDR3 coding sequence is TGTGCCAGCAGCTGGGGCCAGGGCGAAAAACTGTTTTTT.

V is TRBV5-4 and J is TRBJ2-5, with 7 bases aligning to TRBD2. The J segment lost 2 bases and the V segment lost 4 bases, leaving 5 bases of the junction unmatched. This CDR3 has 14 amino acids. From germline, CDR1 is SGHNT and CDR2 YYREEE (reference sequence). CDR3 DNA sequence: TGTGCCAGCAGCCCCGGACTAGATCAAGAGACCCAGTACTTC. As protein: CASSPGLDQETQYF. The variable domain in full, completed from reference TRBV5-4 and TRBJ2-5, reads ETGVTQSPTHLIKTRGQQVTLRCSSQSGHNTVSWYQQALGQGPQFIFQYYREEENGRGNFPPRFSGLQFPNYSSELNVNALELDDSALYLCASSPGLDQETQYFGPGTRLLVL.

The rearrangement links TRBV9 to TRBJ2-7; D possibly uses TRBD1 or TRBD2 (5 bases each). Trimming removed 5 bases at V and 5 bases at J, with 20 bases between. This CDR3 comprises 15 residues. CDR1 is SGDLS and CDR2 is YYNGEE in the germline V gene. CDR3 in amino acids: CASRGVGVYLDEQYF. The CDR3 bases are TGTGCCAGCAGGGGGGTAGGGGTCTACCTCGACGAGCAGTACTTC.

This chain joins TRBV19 and TRBJ1-5, with TRBD1 matching 8 bases. V dropped 1 base and J dropped 3; count of bases not matched to a gene: 8. The germline CDR1 and CDR2 sequences are LNHDA and SQIVND (reference sequence). The CDR3 extends over 17 amino acids. The CDR3 spells CASSIAPAGGSNQPQHF. In DNA form, the CDR3 reads TGTGCCAGTAGTATAGCCCCGGCAGGGGGCTCCAATCAGCCCCAGCATTTT.

The chain uses TRBV15 and TRBJ1-6; 8 positions agree with TRBD1. The CDR3 is 15 residues long. V dropped 3 bases and J dropped 7; count of bases not matched to a gene: 5. CDR1 and CDR2 from the germline V gene are LNHNV and YYDKDF (reference sequence). As DNA, the CDR3 is TGTGCCACCAGCAGGGGACAGGTAGAGAATTCACCCCTCCACTTT. Translated: CATSRGQVENSPLHF.

The CDR3 nucleotides read TGTGCCAGCAGTTACCTGGGACAGGGGCCCTTCTATGGCTACACCTTC. Translating gives CASSYLGQGPFYGYTF. The rearrangement uses TRBV6-5 and TRBJ1-2; 10 positions match TRBD1. The V gene's germline CDR1 is MNHEY and CDR2 SVGAGI. The CDR3 totals 16 residues. V shed 2 bases and J 4 bases; nucleotides not matched to a gene: 7.

This clone was seen a handful of times. The V call is TRBV2, the J call TRBJ1-1; D may be TRBD1 (6 bases). This CDR3 contains 14 residues. V was clipped by 2 bases and J by 6 bases, with 13 bases between them. The germline CDR1 and CDR2 sequences are SNHLY and FYNNEI. The CDR3 coding sequence is TGTGCCAGCAGTGAATTGACAGGTCCGGCTGAAGCTTTCTTT. It is translated as CASSELTGPAEAFF. Combining the CDR3 with reference TRBV2 and TRBJ1-1 gives the whole variable domain EPEVTQTPSHQVTQMGQEVILRCVPISNHLYFYWYRQILGQKVEFLVSFYNNEISEKSEIFDDQFSVERPDGSNFTLKIRSTKLEDSAMYFCASSELTGPAEAFFGQGTRLTVV.

The V and J genes are TRBV2 and TRBJ2-3; D is possibly TRBD2 (5 bases). Germline-derived CDR1 and CDR2 are SNHLY and FYNNEI. This CDR3 spans 15 amino acids. Deletions cut 3 bases from V and 0 bases from J, with 10 bases between. The CDR3 is CASSEAGLSTDTQYF. The CDR3 coding sequence is TGTGCCAGCAGTGAGGCGGGTTTAAGCACAGATACGCAGTATTTT.

V is TRBV21-1 and J is TRBJ1-4. TRBV21-1 is termed a pseudogene. CDR3 length: 15 residues. CDR3 in DNA: TGTGCCAGCACCCTCGCTAGCGAGACTAATGAAAAACTGTTTTTT. Protein product: CASTLASETNEKLFF.

This CDR3 is CASSMQYTGSGANVLTF. CDR3 in DNA: TGTGCCAGTAGTATGCAGTACACCGGCTCTGGGGCCAACGTCCTGACTTTC. V and J are TRBV19 and TRBJ2-6; D is uncertain. Germline-derived CDR1 and CDR2 are LNHDA and SQIVND (reference sequence). The CDR3 loop spans 17 amino acids. Trimming left V 3 bases short and J 0 bases short, with 12 bases between.

The rearrangement uses TRBV6-5 and TRBJ1-6; D remains ambiguous. This CDR3 is built from 13 residues. Germline V gives CDR1 MNHEY, CDR2 SVGAGI. V dropped 2 bases and J dropped 10 bases, with 9 bases sitting between them. The CDR3, as DNA: TGTGCCAGCAGTTACACCCCACGATCACCCCTCCACTTT. Protein: CASSYTPRSPLHF.

The rearrangement joins TRBV19 to TRBJ2-7, with D possibly being TRBD2 (6 bases). The CDR3 covers 15 residues. Trimming removed 3 bases from V and 2 bases from J, with 14 bases in between. The germline gives CDR1 LNHDA, CDR2 SQIVND (reference sequence). CDR3 amino acids: CASSMSFGGAYEQYF. CDR3 DNA: TGTGCCAGTAGTATGTCTTTCGGGGGTGCCTACGAGCAGTACTTC.

This chain joins TRBV7-9 and TRBJ1-5, with TRBD1 as a possible D gene (6 bases). The CDR3 length is 14 residues. V lost 5 bases, J lost 4 bases, and 12 bases lay in between. CDR1 and CDR2 (germline): SEHNR, FQNEAQ (reference sequence). CDR3 loop: CASSKVGANQPQHF. In DNA, the CDR3 is TGTGCCAGCAGCAAGGTGGGGGCAAATCAGCCCCAGCATTTT. The full variable domain, in which reference TRBV7-9 and TRBJ1-5 provide the parts outside the CDR3, is DTGVSQNPRHKITKRGQNVTFRCDPISEHNRLYWYRQTLGQGPEFLTYFQNEAQLEKSRLLSDRFSAERPKGSFSTLEIQRTEQGDSAMYLCASSKVGANQPQHFGDGTRLSIL.

The chain joins TRBV5-1 to TRBJ2-1; D is possibly TRBD1 (5 bases). CDR3 length equals 15 residues. CDR1 is SGHRS, CDR2 YFSETQ, per germline. The V and J ends lost 0 bases and 4 bases respectively, with 11 bases between them. The CDR3 is CASSLVRGSYNEQFF. The CDR3 DNA sequence: TGCGCCAGCAGCTTGGTTAGGGGCTCATACAATGAGCAGTTCTTC.

This chain uses TRBV18 with TRBJ2-2, with D maybe TRBD2 (5 bases). This CDR3 contains 15 residues. Looked up from germline, CDR1 is KGHSH and CDR2 is LQKENI. Trimming cost V 0 bases and J 6 bases, with 11 bases left between them. The CDR3 loop reads CASSPPTRDAGELFF. DNA for the CDR3: TGTGCCAGCTCACCACCCACCCGGGATGCCGGGGAGCTGTTTTTT.

The chain employs TRBV6-7 and TRBJ2-7, with D unresolved. TRBV6-7 is designated an ORF whose function remains uncertain. With 7 bases removed from V and 7 bases from J, the gap between germline ends came to 11 bases. The CDR3 covers 11 residues. Written as DNA, the CDR3 is TGTGCCAGCACCACCAAGTTGGAGCAGTACTTC. This sequence encodes CASTTKLEQYF.

This clone was counted between two and nine times. The chain couples TRBV6-4 to TRBJ1-4; D is undetermined. The CDR3 is made up of 15 amino acids. Germline CDR1 is MRHNA and CDR2 is SNTAGT. The V end lost 3 bases, the J end lost 7 bases, and 15 bases lay between the germline ends. The CDR3 spells CASSDAQFDGEKLFF. In DNA, the CDR3 is TGTGCCAGCAGTGATGCCCAGTTCGATGGTGAAAAACTGTTTTTT.

The J gene is TRBJ2-2, the V gene TRBV5-1; 7 bases agree with TRBD2. V trimming: 1 base; J trimming: 5 bases; junction bases outside the gene matches: 2. The length of the CDR3 is 14 residues. Germline-derived CDR1 and CDR2 are SGHRS and YFSETQ. CDR3 loop: CASSLQLATGELFF. In DNA, the CDR3 is TGCGCCAGCAGCTTGCAACTAGCGACCGGGGAGCTGTTTTTT.

This chain joins TRBV10-3 and TRBJ1-5, with D maybe TRBD1 (5 bases). CDR1 ENHRY and CDR2 SYGVKD come from the germline V gene. The CDR3 covers 15 residues. Trimming left V 0 bases short and J 4 bases short, with 10 bases between. The CDR3 coding sequence is TGTGCCATCAGTGAGTCATTGGGGGAGAATCAGCCCCAGCATTTT. Amino acid sequence: CAISESLGENQPQHF.

The rearrangement joins TRBV5-4 to TRBJ1-4; TRBD1 agrees at 11 bases. The CDR3 length is 14 residues. Germline V gives CDR1 SGHNT, CDR2 YYREEE (reference sequence). V lost 4 bases, J lost 8 bases, and 4 bases stayed unmatched. The CDR3 bases are TGTGCCAGCAGCGAACGGGACAGGGGGGAAAAACTGTTTTTT. This sequence encodes CASSERDRGEKLFF. The full variable domain, in which reference TRBV5-4 and TRBJ1-4 provide the parts outside the CDR3, is ETGVTQSPTHLIKTRGQQVTLRCSSQSGHNTVSWYQQALGQGPQFIFQYYREEENGRGNFPPRFSGLQFPNYSSELNVNALELDDSALYLCASSERDRGEKLFFGSGTQLSVL.

The V and J genes are TRBV6-6 and TRBJ1-1; D may be TRBD1 (5 bases). V was cut by 7 bases and J by 0 bases, with 18 bases left in between. The germline V gene has CDR1 MNHNY and CDR2 SVGAGI (reference sequence). This CDR3 has 16 amino acids. The CDR3 nucleotides are TGTGCCAGCACCGATTACGATACAGGCATGAACACTGAAGCTTTCTTT. As protein: CASTDYDTGMNTEAFF.

This sequence joins TRBV10-3 and TRBJ1-1; no reliable D call. V was clipped by 4 bases and J by 1 base, with 7 bases between them. The CDR3 totals 13 residues. In germline, CDR1 is ENHRY, CDR2 SYGVKD. Here the CDR3 reads CAISGLPNTEAFF. The DNA for the CDR3 is TGTGCCATCAGTGGACTGCCGAACACTGAAGCTTTCTTT.